The text below deals with one TCR beta chain. Between the trimmed V and J ends, which lost 10 bases and 6 bases, there was a span of 23 bases. The length of the CDR3 is 15 residues. Germline loops: CDR1 MNHEY, CDR2 SMNVEV (reference sequence). This sample stems from a study of blood T cell repertoires in COVID-19. The table came from immunoSEQ multiplex PCR; TCRdb's copy has only in-frame clones and leaves some out. The table has under 150,000 clones, 80% to 85% seen once. This sequence was found in a woman between 50 and 59 years old who had been exposed to COVID-19. The V and J genes are TRBV27 and TRBJ2-3; a possible D gene is TRBD1 (6 bases). Sequencing used PBMCs or T cells enriched from blood (not recorded which). The CDR3 region has the DNA TGTGCCACCACGGGACAATCGGCCGGCCTTGATACGCAGTATTTT. Residues: CATTGQSAGLDTQYF.